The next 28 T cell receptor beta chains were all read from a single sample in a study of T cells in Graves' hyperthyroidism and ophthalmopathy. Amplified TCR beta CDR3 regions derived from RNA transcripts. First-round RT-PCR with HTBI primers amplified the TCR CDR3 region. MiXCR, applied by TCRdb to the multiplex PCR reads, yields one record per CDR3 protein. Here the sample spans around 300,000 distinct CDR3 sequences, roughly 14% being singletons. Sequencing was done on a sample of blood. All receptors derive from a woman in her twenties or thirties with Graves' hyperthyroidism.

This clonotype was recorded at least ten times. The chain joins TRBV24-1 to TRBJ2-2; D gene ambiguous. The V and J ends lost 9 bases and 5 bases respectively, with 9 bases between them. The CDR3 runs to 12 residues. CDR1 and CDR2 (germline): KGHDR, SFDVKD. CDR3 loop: CATEVGTGELFF. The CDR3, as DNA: TGTGCCACCGAGGTCGGTACCGGGGAGCTGTTTTTT.

The CDR3 coding sequence is TGCAGTGCTAGGTGGGGGGGACAGGGAAATCAGCCCCAGCATTTT. It is translated as CSARWGGQGNQPQHF. The V call is TRBV20-1, the J call TRBJ1-5; TRBD1 aligns across 9 bases. The germline CDR1 and CDR2 sequences are DFQATT and SNEGSKA (reference sequence). V dropped 3 bases and J dropped 4; count of bases not matched to a gene: 7. The CDR3 loop spans 15 amino acids.

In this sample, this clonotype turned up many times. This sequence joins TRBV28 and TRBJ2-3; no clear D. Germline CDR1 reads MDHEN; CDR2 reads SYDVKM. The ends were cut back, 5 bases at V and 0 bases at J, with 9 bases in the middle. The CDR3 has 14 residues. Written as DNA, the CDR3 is TGTGCCAGCAGTCCCCGATCTAGCACAGATACGCAGTATTTT. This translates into CASSPRSSTDTQYF.

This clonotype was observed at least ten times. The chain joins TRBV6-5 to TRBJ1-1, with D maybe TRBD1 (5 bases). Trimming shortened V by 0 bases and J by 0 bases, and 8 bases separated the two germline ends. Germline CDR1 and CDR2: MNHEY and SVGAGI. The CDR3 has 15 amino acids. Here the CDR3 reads CASSYSPGLNTEAFF. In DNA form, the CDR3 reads TGTGCCAGCAGTTACTCTCCGGGGCTGAACACTGAAGCTTTCTTT.

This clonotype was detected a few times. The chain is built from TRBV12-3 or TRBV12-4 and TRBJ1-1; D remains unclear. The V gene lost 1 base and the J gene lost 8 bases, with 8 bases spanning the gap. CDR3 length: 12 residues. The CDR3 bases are TGTGCCAGCAGTTTAGATACGGCCGAAGCTTTCTTT. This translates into CASSLDTAEAFF.

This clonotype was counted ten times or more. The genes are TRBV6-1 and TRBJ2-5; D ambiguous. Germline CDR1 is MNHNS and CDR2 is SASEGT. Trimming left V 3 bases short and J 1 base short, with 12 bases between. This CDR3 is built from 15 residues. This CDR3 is CASSERWGIQETQYF. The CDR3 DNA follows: TGTGCCAGCAGTGAGCGCTGGGGTATCCAAGAGACCCAGTACTTC.

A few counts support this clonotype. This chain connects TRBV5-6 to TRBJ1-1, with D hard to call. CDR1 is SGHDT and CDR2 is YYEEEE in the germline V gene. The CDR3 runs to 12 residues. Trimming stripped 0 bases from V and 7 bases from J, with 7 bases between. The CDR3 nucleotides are TGTGCCAGCAGCTTGGACAGATATGAAGCTTTCTTT. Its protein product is CASSLDRYEAFF.

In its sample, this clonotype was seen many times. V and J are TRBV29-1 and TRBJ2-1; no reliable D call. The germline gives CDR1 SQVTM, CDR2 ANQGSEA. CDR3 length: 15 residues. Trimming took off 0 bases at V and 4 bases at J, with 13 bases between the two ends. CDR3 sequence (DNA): TGCAGCGTTGAAGAGCCATACGACCCATACAATGAGCAGTTCTTC. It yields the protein CSVEEPYDPYNEQFF.

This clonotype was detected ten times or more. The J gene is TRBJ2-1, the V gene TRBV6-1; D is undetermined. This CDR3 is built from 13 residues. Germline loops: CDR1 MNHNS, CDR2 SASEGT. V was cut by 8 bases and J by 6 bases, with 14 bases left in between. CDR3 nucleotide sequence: TGTGCCAGCTCCCGCCACCAGCCCAATGAGCAGTTCTTC. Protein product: CASSRHQPNEQFF.

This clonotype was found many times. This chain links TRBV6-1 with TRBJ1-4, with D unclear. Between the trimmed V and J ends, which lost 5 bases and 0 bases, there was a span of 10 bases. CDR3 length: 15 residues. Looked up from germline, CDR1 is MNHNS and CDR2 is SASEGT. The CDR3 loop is CASSLRRSTNEKLFF. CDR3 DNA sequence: TGTGCCAGCAGTTTGAGACGGTCAACTAATGAAAAACTGTTTTTT.

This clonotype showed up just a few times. The CDR3 here is CASSLGGRGTEAFF. DNA of the CDR3: TGCGCCAGCAGCTTGGGGGGGAGGGGCACTGAAGCTTTCTTT. This chain uses TRBV5-1 with TRBJ1-1; D possibly corresponds to TRBD1 (5 bases). The V gene's germline CDR1 is SGHRS and CDR2 YFSETQ. Deletions cut 0 bases from V and 4 bases from J, with 10 bases between. The CDR3 has 14 amino acids.

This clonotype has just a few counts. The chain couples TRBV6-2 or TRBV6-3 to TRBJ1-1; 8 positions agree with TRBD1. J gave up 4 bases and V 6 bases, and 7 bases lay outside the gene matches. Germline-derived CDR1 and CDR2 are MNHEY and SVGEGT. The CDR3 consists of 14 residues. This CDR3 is CASSRTGSGTEAFF. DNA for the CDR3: TGTGCCAGCAGCAGGACAGGGTCGGGCACTGAAGCTTTCTTT.

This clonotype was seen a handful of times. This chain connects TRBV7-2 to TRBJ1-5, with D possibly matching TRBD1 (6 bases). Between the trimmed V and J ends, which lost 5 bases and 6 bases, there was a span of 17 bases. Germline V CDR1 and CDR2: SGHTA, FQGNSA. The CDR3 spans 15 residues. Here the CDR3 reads CASSQRAGAGQPQHF. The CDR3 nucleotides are TGTGCCAGCAGCCAGAGGGCGGGGGCTGGTCAGCCCCAGCATTTT.

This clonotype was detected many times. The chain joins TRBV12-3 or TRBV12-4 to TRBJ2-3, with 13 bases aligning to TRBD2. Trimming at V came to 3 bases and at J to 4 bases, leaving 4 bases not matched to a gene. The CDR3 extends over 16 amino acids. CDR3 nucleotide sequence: TGTGCCAGCAGTTTTGGACTAGCGGGAGCCCCAGATACGCAGTATTTT. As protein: CASSFGLAGAPDTQYF.

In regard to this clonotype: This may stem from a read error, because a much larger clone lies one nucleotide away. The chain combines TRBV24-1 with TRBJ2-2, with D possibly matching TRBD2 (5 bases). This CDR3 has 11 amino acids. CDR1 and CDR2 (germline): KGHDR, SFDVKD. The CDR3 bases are TGTGCCACCGAGGAATTCGGGGAGCCGTTTTTT. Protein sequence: CATEEFGEPFF.

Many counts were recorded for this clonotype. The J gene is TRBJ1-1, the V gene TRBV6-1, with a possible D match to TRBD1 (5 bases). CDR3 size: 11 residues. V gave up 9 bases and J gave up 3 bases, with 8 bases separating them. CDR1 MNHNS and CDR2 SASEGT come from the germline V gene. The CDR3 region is CASGAYTEAFF. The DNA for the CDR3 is TGTGCCAGTGGGGCCTACACTGAAGCTTTCTTT.

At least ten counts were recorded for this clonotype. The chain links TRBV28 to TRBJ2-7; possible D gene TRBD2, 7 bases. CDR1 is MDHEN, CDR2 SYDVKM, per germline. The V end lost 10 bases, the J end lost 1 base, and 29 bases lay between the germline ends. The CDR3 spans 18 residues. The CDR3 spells CATLNTGFGASGSYEQYF. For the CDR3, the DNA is TGTGCCACCCTCAATACAGGGTTTGGGGCTAGCGGTTCCTACGAGCAGTACTTC.

The CDR3 DNA is TGTGCCAGCAGTCCCAGGGTGGCAGATACGCAGTATTTT. It encodes CASSPRVADTQYF. This chain links TRBV6-2 or TRBV6-3 with TRBJ2-3, with a possible D match to TRBD1 (5 bases). The CDR3 is 13 residues long. The V end lost 5 bases, the J end lost 4 bases, and 10 bases lay between the germline ends. Germline assignment: CDR1 MNHEY and CDR2 SVGEGT.

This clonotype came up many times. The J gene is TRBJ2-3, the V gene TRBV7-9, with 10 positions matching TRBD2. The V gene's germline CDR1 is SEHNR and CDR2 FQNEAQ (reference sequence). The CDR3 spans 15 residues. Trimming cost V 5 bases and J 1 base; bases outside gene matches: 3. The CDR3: CASSPSGGGTDTQYF. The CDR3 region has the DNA TGTGCCAGCAGCCCTAGCGGGGGAGGCACAGATACGCAGTATTTT.

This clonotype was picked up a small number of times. CDR3 DNA: TGTGCCAGCAGTTTTACGGTTGGGACCTTTAAAAACATTCAGTACTTC. This encodes CASSFTVGTFKNIQYF. J is TRBJ2-4 and V is TRBV12-3 or TRBV12-4; either TRBD1 or TRBD2 may fit D (5 bases each). This CDR3 spans 16 amino acids. The germline V and J ends were trimmed by 3 bases and 4 bases, with 16 bases remaining between them.

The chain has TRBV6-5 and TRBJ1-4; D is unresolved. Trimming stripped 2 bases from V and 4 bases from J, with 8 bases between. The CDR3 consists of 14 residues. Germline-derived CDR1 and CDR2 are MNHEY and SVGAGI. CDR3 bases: TGTGCCAGCAGTTACAGCGGGATTAATGAAAAACTGTTTTTT. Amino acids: CASSYSGINEKLFF.

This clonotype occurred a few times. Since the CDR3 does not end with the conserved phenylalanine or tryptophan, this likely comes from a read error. The CDR3 DNA sequence: TGTGCCAGCAGTTCTCGATTGGGGGGGTTAAGCCGGGGCTACACCCTC. Its protein is CASSSRLGGLSRGYTL. The rearrangement joins TRBV2 to TRBJ1-2; a possible D gene is TRBD1 (5 bases). The CDR3 is 16 residues long. V was trimmed by 5 bases and J by 8 bases, leaving 24 bases between them. CDR1 SNHLY and CDR2 FYNNEI come from the germline V gene.

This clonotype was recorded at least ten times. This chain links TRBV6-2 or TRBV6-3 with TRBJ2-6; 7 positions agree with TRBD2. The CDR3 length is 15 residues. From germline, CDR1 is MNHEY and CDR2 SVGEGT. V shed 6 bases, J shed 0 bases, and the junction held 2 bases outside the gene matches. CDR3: CASRPGGSGANVLTF. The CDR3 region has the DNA TGTGCCAGCAGGCCGGGGGGCTCTGGGGCCAACGTCCTGACTTTC.

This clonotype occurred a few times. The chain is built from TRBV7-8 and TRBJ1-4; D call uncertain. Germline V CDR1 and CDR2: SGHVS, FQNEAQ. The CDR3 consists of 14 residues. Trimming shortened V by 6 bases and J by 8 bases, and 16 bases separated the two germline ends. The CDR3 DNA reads TGTGCCAGCAGTAATCGGGAGGCCGTAGAAAAACTGTTTTTT. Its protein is CASSNREAVEKLFF.

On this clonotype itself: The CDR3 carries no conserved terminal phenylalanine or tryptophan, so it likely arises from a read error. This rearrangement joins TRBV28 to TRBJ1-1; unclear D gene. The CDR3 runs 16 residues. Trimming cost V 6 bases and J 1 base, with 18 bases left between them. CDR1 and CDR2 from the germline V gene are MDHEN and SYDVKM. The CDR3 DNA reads TGTGCCAGCAGCAAGGCCTCCCCTAGGCAGAACACTGAAGCTTTCTCT. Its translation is CASSKASPRQNTEAFS.

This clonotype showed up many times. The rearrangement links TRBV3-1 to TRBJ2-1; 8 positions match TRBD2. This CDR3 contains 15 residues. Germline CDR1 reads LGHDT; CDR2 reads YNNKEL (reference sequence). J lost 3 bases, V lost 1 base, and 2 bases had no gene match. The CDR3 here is CASSQGAGVYNEQFF. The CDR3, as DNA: TGTGCCAGCAGCCAAGGAGCGGGAGTCTACAATGAGCAGTTCTTC.

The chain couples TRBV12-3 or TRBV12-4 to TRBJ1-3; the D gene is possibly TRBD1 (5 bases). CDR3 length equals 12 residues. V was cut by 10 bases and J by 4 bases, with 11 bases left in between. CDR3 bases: TGTGCCATACAGGTTCCCGGAAACACCATATATTTT. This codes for CAIQVPGNTIYF.

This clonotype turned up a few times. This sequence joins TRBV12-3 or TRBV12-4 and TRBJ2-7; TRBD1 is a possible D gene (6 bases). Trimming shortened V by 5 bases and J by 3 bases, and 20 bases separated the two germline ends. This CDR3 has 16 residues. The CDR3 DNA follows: TGTGCCAGCAGTCCCCCGCCCGGGACATCATTCTACGAGCAGTACTTC. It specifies CASSPPPGTSFYEQYF.